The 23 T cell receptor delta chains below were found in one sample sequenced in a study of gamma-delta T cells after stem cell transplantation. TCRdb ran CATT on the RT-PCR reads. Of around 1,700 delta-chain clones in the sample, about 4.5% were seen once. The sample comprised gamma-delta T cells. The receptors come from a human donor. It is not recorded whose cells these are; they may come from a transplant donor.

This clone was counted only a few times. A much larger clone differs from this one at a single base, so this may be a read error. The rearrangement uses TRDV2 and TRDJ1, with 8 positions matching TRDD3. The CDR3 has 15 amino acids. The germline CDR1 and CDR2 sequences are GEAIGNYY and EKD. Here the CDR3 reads CACDNLGDGTGKLIF. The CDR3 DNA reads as TGTGCCTGTGACAACTTGGGGGATGGGACCGGTAAACTCATCTTT.

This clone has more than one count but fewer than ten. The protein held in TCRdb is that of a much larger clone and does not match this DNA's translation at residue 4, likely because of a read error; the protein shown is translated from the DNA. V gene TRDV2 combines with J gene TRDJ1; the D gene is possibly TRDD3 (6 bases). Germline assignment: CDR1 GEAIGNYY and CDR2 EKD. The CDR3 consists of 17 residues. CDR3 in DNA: TGTGCCTGTGGCACCGCAGACCTCGGGGATTTCACCGATAAACTCATCTTT. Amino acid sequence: CACGTADLGDFTDKLIF.

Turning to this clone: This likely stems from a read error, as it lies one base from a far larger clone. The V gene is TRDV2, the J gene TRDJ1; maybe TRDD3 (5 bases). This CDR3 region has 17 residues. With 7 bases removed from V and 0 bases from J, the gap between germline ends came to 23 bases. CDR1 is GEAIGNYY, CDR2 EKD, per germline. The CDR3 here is CACDRLLEHQNTDKLIF. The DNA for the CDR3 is TGTGCCTGCGATAGGCTACTGGAGCACCAGAACACCGATAAACTCATCTTT.

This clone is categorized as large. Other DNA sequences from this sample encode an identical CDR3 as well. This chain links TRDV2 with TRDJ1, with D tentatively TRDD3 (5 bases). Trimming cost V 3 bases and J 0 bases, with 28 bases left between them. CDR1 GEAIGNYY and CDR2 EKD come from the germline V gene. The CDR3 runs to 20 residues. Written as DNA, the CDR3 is TGTGCCTGTGACTCCCTTGCGTCTGGCGATACAGTCCCCTACACCGATAAACTCATCTTT. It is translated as CACDSLASGDTVPYTDKLIF.

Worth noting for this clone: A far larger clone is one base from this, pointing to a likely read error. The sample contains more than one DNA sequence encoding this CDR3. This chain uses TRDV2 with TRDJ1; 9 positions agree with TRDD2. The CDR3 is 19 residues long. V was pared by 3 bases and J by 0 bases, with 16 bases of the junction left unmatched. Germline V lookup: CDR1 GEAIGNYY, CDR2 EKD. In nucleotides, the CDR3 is TGTGCCTGTGACTCCCTTCCTACTGAATTGGGGTCCAACACCGATAAACTCATCTTT. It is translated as CACDSLPTELGSNTDKLIF.

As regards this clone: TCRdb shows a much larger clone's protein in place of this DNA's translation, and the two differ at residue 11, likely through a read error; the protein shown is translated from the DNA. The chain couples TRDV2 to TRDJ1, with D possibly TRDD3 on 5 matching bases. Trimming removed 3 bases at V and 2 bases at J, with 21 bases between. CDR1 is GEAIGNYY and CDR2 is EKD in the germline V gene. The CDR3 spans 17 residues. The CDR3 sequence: CACDLLSLGVVTDKLIF. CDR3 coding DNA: TGTGCCTGTGACTTGTTATCGCTTGGGGTGGTGACCGATAAACTCATCTTT.

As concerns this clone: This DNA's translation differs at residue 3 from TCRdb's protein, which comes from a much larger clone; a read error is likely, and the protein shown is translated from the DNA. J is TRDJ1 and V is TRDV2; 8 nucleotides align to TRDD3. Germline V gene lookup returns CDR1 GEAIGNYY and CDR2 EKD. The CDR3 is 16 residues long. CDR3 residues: CARERLGDMYTDKLIF. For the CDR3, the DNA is TGTGCCCGTGAAAGGCTGGGGGACATGTACACCGATAAACTCATCTTT.

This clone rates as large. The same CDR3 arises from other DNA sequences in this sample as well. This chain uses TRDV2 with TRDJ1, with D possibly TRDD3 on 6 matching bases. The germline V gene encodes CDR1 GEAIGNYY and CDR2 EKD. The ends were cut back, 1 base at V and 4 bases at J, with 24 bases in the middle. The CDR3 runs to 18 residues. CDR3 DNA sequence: TGTGCCTGTGACACGGTACCTGGGGTTCAACATAGGAGCGATAAACTCATCTTT. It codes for CACDTVPGVQHRSDKLIF.

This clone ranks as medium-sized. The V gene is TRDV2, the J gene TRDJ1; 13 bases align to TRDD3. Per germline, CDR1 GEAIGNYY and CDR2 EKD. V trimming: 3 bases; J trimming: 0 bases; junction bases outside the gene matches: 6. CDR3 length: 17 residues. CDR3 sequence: CACDSLGDTEDTDKLIF. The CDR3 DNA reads TGTGCCTGTGACTCACTGGGGGATACGGAAGACACCGATAAACTCATCTTT.

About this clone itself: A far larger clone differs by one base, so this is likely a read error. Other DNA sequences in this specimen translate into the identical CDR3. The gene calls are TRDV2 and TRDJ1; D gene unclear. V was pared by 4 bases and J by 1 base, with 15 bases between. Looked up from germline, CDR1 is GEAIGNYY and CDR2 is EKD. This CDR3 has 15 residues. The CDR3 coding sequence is TGTGCCTGTGAGTGGATGGGAGCCACCACCGATAAACTCATCTTT. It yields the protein CACEWMGATTDKLIF.

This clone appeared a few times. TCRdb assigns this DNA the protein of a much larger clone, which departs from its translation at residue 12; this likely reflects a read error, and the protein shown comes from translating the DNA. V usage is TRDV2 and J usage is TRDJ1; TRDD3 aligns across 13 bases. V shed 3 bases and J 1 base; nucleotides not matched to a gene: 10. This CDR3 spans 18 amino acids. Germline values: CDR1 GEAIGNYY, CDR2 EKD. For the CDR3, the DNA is TGTGCCTGTGACCCCGTACTGGGGGATACGAGGGCCACCGATAAACTCATCTTT. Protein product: CACDPVLGDTRATDKLIF.

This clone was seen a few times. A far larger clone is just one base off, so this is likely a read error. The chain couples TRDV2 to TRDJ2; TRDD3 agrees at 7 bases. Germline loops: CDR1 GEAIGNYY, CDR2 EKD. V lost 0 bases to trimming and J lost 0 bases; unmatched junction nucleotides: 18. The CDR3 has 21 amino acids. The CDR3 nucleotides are TGTGCCTGTGACACCTTGGGACTGGGGTCGTCCGTCGAATCTTTGACAGCACAACTCTTCTTT. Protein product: CACDTLGLGSSVESLTAQLFF.

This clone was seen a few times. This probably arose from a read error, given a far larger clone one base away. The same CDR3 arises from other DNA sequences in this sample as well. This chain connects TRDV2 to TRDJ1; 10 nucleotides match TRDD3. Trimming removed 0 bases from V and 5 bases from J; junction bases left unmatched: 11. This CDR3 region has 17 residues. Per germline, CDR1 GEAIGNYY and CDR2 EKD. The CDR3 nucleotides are TGTGCCTGTGACACCATGCTACTGGGGGATTCTACTGATAAACTCATCTTT. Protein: CACDTMLLGDSTDKLIF.

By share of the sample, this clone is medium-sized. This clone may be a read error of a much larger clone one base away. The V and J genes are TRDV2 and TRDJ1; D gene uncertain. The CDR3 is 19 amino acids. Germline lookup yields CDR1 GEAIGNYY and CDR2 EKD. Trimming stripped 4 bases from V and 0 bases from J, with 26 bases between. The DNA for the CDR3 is TGTGCCTGTGAAACCTTAGGGGCTACCCGAAAATCGTACACCGATAAACTCATCTTT. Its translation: CACETLGATRKSYTDKLIF.

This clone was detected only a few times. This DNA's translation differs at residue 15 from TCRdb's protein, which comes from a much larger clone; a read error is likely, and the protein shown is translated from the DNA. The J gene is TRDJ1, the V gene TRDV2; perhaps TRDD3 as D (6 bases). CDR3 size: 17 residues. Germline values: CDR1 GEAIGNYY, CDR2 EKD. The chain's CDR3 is CACDTVGRRTGFDKPIF. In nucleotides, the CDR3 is TGTGCCTGTGACACCGTAGGCCGCCGTACTGGGTTCGATAAACCCATCTTT.

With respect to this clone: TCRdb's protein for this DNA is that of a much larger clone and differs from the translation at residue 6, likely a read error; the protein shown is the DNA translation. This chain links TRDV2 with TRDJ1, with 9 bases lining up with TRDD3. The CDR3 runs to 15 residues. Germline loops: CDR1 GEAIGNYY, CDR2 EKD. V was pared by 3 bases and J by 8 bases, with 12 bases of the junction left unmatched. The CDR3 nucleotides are TGTGCCTGTGACTCCGAGGGGGATACCGAGGCAAAACTCATCTTT. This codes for CACDSEGDTEAKLIF.

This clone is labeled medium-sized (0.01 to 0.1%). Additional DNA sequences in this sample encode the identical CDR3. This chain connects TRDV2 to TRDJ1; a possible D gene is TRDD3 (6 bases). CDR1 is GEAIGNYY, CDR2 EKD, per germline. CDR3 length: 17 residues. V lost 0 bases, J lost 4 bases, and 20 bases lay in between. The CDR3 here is CACDTVGRRTGFDKLIF. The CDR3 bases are TGTGCCTGTGACACCGTAGGCCGCCGTACTGGGTTCGATAAACTCATCTTT.

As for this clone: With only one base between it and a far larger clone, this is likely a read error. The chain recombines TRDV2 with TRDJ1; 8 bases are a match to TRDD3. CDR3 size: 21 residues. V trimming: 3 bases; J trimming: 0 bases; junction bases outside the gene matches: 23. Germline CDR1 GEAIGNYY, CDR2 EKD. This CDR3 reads CACDPVLRDTRIPSNTDKLIF. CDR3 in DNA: TGTGCCTGTGACCCCGTACTGAGGGATACGCGGATACCCTCTAACACCGATAAACTCATCTTT.

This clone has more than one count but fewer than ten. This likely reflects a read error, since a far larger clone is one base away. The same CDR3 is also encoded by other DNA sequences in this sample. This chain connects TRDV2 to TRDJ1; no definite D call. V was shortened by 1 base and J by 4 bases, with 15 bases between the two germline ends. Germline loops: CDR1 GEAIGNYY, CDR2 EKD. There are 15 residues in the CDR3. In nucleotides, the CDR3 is TGTGCCTGTGACACGGTCTCTCCCCAAGGCGATAAACTCATCTTT. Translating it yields CACDTVSPQGDKLIF.

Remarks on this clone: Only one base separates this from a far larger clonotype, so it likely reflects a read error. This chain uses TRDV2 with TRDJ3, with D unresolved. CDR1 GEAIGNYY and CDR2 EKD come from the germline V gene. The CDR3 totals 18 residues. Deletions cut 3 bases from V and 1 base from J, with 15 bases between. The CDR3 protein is CACDALSGSSWDTRQMFF. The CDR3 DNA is TGTGCCTGTGACGCCTTAAGTGGGAGTTCCTGGGACACCCGACAGATGTTTTTC.

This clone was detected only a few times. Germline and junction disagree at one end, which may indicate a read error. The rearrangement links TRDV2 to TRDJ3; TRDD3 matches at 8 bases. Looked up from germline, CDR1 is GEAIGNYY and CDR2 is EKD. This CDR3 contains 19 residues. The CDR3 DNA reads TGTGCCTGTGACACCGTGGGGGATGCACTCTCCTGGGACACCCGACATATGTTTTTC. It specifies CACDTVGDALSWDTRHMFF.

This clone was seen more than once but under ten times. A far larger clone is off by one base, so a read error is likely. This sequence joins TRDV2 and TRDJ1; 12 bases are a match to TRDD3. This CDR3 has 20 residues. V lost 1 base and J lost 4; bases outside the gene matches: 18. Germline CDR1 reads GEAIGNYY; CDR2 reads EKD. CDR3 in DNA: TGTGCCTGTGACACGGTAGCTGGGGGATACGTCCGGAGCCCTGTCGATAAACTCATCTTT. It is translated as CACDTVAGGYVRSPVDKLIF.

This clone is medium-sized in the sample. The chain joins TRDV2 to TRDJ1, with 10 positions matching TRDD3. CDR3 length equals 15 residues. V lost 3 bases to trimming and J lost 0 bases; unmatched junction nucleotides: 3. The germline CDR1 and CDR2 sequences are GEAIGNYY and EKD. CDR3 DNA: TGTGCCTGTGACTTACTGGGGGATTACACCGATAAACTCATCTTT. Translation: CACDLLGDYTDKLIF.